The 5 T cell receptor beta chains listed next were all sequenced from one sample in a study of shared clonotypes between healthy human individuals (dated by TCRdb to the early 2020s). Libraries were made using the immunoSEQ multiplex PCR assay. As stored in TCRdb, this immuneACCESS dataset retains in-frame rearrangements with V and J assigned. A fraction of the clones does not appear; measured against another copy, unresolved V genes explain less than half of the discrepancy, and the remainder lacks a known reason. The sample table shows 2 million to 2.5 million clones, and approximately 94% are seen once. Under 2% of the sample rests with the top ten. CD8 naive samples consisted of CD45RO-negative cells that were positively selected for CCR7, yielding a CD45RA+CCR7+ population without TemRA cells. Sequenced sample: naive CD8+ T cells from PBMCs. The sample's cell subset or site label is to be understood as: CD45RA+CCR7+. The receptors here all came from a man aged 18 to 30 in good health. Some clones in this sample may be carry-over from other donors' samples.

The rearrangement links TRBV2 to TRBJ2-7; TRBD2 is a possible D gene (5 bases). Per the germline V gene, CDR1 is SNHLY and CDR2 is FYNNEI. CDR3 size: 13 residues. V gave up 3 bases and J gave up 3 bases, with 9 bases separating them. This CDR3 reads CASSEFEGYEQYF. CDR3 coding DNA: TGTGCCAGCAGTGAGTTTGAGGGCTACGAGCAGTACTTC.

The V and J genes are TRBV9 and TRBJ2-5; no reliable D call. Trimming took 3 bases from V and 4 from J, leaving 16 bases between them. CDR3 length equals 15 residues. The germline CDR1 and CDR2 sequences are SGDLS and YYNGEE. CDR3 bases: TGTGCCAGCAGCGCCGCCCAAGGCACGCTAGAGACCCAGTACTTC. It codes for CASSAAQGTLETQYF.

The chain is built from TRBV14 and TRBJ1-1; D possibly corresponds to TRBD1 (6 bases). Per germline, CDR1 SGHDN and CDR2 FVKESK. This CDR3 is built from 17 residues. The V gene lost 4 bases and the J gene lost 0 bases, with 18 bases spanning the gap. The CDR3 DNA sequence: TGTGCCAGCAGCCCGCCCGGACAGCTCCCCATGAACACTGAAGCTTTCTTT. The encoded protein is CASSPPGQLPMNTEAFF.

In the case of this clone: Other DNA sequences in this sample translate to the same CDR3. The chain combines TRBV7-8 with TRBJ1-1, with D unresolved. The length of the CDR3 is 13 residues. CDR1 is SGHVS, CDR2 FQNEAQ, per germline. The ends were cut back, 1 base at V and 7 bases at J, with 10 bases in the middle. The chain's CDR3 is CASSLVVGSEAFF. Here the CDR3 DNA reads TGTGCCAGCAGCTTAGTAGTCGGGAGTGAAGCTTTCTTT.

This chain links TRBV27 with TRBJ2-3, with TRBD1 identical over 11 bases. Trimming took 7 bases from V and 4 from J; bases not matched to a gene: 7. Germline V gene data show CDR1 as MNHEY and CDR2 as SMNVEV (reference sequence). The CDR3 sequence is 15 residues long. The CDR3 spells CASTPGQGGADTQYF. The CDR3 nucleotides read TGTGCCAGCACCCCGGGACAGGGGGGAGCAGATACGCAGTATTTT.